This T cell receptor (beta chain) was captured in a study of OX40 agonist ivuxolimab in advanced cancers. The germline CDR1 and CDR2 sequences are LGHNA and YSLEER. The CDR3 spans 15 residues. V lost 1 base and J lost 6, with 16 bases in between. In this sample, this clone turned up once. The protocol was immunoSEQ multiplex PCR, while the TCRdb copy is restricted to in-frame clones and leaves out a portion. The table lists under 15,000 clones, about 76% of them singletons. The V call is TRBV4-3, the J call TRBJ2-7; D is unresolved. This receptor was obtained from an adult with an advanced solid tumor such as melanoma, head and neck, liver or kidney cancer. Sample: CD4+ or CD8+ T cells sorted from blood, taken in a trial of the OX40 agonist ivuxolimab. CDR3 sequence reads: CASSQVKGGFGEQYF. In nucleotides, the CDR3 is TGCGCCAGCAGCCAAGTGAAAGGCGGATTCGGCGAGCAGTACTTC.